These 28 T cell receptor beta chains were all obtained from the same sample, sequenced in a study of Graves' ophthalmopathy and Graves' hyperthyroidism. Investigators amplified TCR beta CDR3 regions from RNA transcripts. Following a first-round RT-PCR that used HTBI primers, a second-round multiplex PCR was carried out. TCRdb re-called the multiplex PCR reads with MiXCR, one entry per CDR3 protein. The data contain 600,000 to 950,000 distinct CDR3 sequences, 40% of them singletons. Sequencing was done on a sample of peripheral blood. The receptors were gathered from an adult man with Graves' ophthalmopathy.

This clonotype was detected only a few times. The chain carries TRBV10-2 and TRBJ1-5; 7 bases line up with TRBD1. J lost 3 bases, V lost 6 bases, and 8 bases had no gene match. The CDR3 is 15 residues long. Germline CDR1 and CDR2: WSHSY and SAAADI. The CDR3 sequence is CASSSRTGTNQPQHF. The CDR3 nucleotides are TGCGCCAGCAGCTCGCGGACAGGAACCAATCAGCCCCAGCATTTT.

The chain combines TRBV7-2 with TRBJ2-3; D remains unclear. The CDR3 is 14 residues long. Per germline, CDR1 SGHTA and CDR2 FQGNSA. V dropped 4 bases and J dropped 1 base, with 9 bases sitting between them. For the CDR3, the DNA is TGTGCCAGCAGCTCCGACCCAGGCACAGATACGCAGTATTTT. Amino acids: CASSSDPGTDTQYF. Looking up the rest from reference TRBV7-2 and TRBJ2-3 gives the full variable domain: GAGVSQSPSNKVTEKGKDVELRCDPISGHTALYWYRQSLGQGLEFLIYFQGNSAPDKSGLPSDRFSAERTGGSVSTLTIQRTQQEDSAVYLCASSSDPGTDTQYFGPGTRLTVL.

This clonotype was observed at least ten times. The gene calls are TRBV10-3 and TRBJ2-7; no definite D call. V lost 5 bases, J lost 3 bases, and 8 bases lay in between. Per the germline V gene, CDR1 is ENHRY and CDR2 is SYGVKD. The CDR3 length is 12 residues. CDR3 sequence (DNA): TGTGCCATCAGTTCCGAGAGCTACGAGCAGTACTTC. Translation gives CAISSESYEQYF.

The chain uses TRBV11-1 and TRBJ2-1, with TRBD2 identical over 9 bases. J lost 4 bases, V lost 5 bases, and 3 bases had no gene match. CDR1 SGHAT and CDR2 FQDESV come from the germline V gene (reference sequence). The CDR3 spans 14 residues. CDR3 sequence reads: CASSKTSGYNEQFF. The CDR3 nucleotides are TGTGCCAGCAGCAAGACTAGCGGTTACAATGAGCAGTTCTTC.

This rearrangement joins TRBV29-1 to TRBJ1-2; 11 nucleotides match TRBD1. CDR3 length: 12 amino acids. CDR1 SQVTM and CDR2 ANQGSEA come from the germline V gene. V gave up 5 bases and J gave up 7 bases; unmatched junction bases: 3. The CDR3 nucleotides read TGCAGCGTTTCCGGGACAGGGGGTGGCTACACCTTC. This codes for CSVSGTGGGYTF.

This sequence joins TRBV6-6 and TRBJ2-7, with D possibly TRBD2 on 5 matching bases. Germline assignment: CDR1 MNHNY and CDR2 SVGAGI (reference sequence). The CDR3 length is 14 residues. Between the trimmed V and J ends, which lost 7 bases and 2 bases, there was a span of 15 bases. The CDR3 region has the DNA TGTGCCAGCATGCAGGACGGGATTGCCTACGAGCAGTACTTC. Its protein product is CASMQDGIAYEQYF.

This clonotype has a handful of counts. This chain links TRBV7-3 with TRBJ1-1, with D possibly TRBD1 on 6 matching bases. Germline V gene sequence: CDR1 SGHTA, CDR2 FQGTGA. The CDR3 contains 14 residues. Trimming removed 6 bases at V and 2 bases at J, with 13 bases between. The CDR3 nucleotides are TGTGCCAGCAGTTTGACAGGAAAAAACACTGAAGCTTTCTTT. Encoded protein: CASSLTGKNTEAFF.

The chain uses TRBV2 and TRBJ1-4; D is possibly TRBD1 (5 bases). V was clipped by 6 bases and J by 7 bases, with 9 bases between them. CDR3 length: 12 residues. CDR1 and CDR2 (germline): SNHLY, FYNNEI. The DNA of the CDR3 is TGTGCCAGCAGCTCCGGGGCTGAAAAACTGTTTTTT. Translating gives CASSSGAEKLFF. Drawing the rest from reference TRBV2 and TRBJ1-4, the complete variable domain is EPEVTQTPSHQVTQMGQEVILRCVPISNHLYFYWYRQILGQKVEFLVSFYNNEISEKSEIFDDQFSVERPDGSNFTLKIRSTKLEDSAMYFCASSSGAEKLFFGSGTQLSVL.

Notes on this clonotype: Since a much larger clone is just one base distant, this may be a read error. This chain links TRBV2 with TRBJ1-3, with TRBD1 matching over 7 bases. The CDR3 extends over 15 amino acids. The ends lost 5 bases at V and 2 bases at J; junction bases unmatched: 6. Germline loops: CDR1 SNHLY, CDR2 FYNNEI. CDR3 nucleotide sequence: TGTGCCAGCAGTCAGACAGGGTTTCCTGGAAACACCATATATTTT. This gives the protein CASSQTGFPGNTIYF.

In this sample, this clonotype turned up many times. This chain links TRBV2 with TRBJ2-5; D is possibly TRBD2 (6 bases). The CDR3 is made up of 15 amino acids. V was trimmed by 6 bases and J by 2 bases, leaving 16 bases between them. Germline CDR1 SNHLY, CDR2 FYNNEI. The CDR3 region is CASRAAGTYQETQYF. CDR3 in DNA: TGTGCCAGCAGGGCCGCCGGGACTTATCAAGAGACCCAGTACTTC.

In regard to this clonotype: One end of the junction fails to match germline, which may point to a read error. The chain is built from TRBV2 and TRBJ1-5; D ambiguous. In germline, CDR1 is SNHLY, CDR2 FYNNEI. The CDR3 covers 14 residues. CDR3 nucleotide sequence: TGTGCCAGCAGTGGGACGGATAGCAATCGGCCCCAGCATTTT. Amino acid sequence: CASSGTDSNRPQHF.

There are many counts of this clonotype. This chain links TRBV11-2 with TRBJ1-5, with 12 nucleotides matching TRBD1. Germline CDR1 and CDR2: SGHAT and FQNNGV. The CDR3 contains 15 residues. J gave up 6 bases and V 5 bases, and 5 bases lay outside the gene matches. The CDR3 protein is CASSEGTGGFQPQHF. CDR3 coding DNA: TGTGCCAGCAGCGAGGGGACAGGGGGCTTTCAGCCCCAGCATTTT.

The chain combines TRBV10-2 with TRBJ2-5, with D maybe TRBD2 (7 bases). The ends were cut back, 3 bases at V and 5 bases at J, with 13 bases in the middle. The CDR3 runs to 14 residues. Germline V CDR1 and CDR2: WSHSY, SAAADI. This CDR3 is CASSDGGARETQYF. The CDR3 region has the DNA TGCGCCAGCAGTGATGGGGGGGCAAGGGAGACCCAGTACTTC.

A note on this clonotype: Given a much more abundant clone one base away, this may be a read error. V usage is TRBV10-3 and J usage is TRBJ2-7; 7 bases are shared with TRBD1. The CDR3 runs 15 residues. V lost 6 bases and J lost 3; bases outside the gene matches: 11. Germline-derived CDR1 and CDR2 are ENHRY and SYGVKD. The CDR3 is CAISPKAQGNYEQYF. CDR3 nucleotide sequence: TGTGCCATCAGCCCCAAGGCACAGGGGAACTACGAGCAGTACTTC.

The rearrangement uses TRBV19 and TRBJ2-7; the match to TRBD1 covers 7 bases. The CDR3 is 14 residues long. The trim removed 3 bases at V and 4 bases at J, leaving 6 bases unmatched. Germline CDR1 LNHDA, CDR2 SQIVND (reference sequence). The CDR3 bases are TGTGCCAGTAGTATCACGAACAGGGGTTACGAGCAGTACTTC. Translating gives CASSITNRGYEQYF.

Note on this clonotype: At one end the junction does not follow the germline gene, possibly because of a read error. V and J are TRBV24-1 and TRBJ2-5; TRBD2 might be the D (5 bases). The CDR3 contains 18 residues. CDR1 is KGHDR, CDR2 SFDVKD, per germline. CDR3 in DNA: TGTGCCAGCAGTTACTTGGGTCCCGGGGTTCCGGCCCAAGAGACCCAGTACTTC. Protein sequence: CASSYLGPGVPAQETQYF.

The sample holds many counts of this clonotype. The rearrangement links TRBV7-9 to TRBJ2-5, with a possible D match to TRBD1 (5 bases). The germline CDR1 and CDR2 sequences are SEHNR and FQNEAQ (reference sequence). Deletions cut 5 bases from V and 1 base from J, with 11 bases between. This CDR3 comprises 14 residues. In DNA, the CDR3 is TGTGCCAGCAGCCTCACAGGACGCCAAGAGACCCAGTACTTC. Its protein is CASSLTGRQETQYF.

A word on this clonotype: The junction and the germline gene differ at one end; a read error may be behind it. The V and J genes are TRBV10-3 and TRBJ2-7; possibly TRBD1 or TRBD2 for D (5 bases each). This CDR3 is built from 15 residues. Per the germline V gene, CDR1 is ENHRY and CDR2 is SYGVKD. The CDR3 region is CASSWDPSVTYEQYF. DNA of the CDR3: TGTGCCAGCAGTTGGGACCCGTCGGTTACCTACGAGCAGTACTTC.

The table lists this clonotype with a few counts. DNA for the CDR3: TGTGCCACCCACCTAGCGGGAGGCTACGAGCAGTACTTC. This codes for CATHLAGGYEQYF. The chain joins TRBV7-2 to TRBJ2-7; 11 nucleotides align to TRBD2. The CDR3 spans 13 residues. The V gene end was trimmed by 10 bases and the J gene end by 3 bases; junction bases not matched to a gene: 5. Germline V gives CDR1 SGHTA, CDR2 FQGNSA. Together with reference TRBV7-2 and TRBJ2-7, the CDR3 gives the full variable domain: GAGVSQSPSNKVTEKGKDVELRCDPISGHTALYWYRQSLGQGLEFLIYFQGNSAPDKSGLPSDRFSAERTGGSVSTLTIQRTQQEDSAVYLCATHLAGGYEQYFGPGTRLTVT.

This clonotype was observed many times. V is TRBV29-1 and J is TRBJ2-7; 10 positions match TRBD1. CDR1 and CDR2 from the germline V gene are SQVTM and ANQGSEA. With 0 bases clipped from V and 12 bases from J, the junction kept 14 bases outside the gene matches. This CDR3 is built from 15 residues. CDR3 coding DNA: TGCAGCGTTGAAGAAGTAGACAGGGGGCCCCGATTGTGGTACTTC. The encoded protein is CSVEEVDRGPRLWYF.

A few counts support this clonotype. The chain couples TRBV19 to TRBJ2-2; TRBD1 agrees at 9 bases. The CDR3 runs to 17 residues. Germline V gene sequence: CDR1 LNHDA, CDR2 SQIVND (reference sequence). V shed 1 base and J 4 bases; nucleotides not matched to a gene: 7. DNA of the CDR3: TGTGCCAGTAGTATAGTTGGGACAGGGAGATCCACCGGGGAGCTGTTTTTT. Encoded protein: CASSIVGTGRSTGELFF.

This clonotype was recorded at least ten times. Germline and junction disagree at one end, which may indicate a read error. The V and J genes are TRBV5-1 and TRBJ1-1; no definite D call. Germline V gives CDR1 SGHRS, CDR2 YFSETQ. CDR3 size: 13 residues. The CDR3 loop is CASSLGINTEAFF. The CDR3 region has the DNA TGTGCCAGCAGCTTAGGGATCAACACTGAAGCTTTCTTT.

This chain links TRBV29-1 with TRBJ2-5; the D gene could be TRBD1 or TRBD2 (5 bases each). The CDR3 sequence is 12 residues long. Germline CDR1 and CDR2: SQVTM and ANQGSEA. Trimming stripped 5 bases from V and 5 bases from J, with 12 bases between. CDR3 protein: CSVPGTAETQYF. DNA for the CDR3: TGCAGCGTTCCTGGGACGGCGGAGACCCAGTACTTC.

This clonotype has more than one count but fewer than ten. CDR3 protein: CASSSWQRQGIDGYTF. The DNA of the CDR3 is TGTGCCAGCAGCTCATGGCAGAGACAGGGAATTGATGGCTACACCTTC. V is TRBV5-6 and J is TRBJ1-2, with 7 bases that match TRBD1. V gave up 3 bases and J gave up 6 bases; unmatched junction bases: 14. The CDR3 runs to 16 residues. Germline V gives CDR1 SGHDT, CDR2 YYEEEE.

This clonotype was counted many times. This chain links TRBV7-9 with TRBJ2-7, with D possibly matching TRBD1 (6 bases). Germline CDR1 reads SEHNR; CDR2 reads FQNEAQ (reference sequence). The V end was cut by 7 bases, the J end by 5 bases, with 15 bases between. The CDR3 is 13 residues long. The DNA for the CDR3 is TGTGCCAGCACCCCTACAGGGTTCAACGAGCAGTACTTC. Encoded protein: CASTPTGFNEQYF. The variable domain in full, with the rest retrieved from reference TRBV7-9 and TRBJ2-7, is DTGVSQNPRHKITKRGQNVTFRCDPISEHNRLYWYRQTLGQGPEFLTYFQNEAQLEKSRLLSDRFSAERPKGSFSTLEIQRTEQGDSAMYLCASTPTGFNEQYFGPGTRLTVT.

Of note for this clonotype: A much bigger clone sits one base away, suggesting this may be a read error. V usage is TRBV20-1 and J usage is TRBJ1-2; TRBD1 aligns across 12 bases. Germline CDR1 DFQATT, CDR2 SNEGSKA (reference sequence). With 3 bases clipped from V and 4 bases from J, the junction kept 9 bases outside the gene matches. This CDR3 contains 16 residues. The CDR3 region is CSARGTGGALVYGYTF. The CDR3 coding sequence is TGCAGTGCTAGGGGGACAGGGGGCGCGTTGGTCTATGGCTACACCTTC.

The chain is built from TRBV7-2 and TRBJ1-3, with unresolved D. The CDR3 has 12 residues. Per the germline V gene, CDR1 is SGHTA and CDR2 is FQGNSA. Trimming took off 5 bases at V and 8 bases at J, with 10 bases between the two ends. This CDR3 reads CASSTSGDTIYF. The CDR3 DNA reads TGTGCCAGCAGCACCTCCGGGGACACCATATATTTT.

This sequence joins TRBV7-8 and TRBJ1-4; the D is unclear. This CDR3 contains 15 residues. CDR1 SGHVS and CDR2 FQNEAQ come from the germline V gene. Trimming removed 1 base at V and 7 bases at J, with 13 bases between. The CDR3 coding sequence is TGTGCCAGCAGCTTAGGGGGAGGACGGCGTGAAAAACTGTTTTTT. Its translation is CASSLGGGRREKLFF.